The following is a T cell receptor (beta chain) sequence with its context. Its antigen is currently not known. Within one base of it there is no much larger clone, and no base qualities were kept. Taken from the germline V gene, the CDR1 and CDR2 loops are SGHDN and FVKESK. V lost 3 bases and J lost 2 bases; the stretch between them is 3 bases long. From the cysteine up to the phenylalanine, the CDR3 has a length of 12 residues. Only CDR3 DNA is held: 36 bases, read in frame from base 1. The data derive from a study of CD8+ T cells in alopecia areata (dated by TCRdb to the late 2010s). Some background on the complete study: Treated patients were enrolled in an open-label pilot trial of oral tofacitinib, 5 to 10 mg twice daily, for moderate-to-severe alopecia areata. Tofacitinib was given for 6 to 18 months, followed by 6 months of follow-up off drug to assess delayed response and recurrence. The SALT score, which quantifies the percentage of affected scalp surface area, was used to measure disease severity in treated patients. To study T cell clonal expansion in alopecia areata, the researchers applied high-throughput TCRbeta sequencing to both the C3H/HeJ mouse model and human patients. Scalp tissue and sorted CD4+ and CD8+ peripheral blood T cells from patchy and totalis/universalis alopecia areata patients and from healthy controls were covered by human TCRbeta sequencing. Patients on tofacitinib were biopsied at baseline and after 4 and 24 weeks of treatment, and several of the patients also had a later scalp biopsy. Clonality in the scalp was compared among normal scalp (n=4), patchy alopecia areata scalp (n=8), and alopecia totalis/universalis scalp (n=8). RNA came from the PAXgene miRNA kit for fixed scalp, the miRNeasy kit for PBMCs, and the RNeasy kit for mouse skin. TCRbeta CDR3 regions were amplified by immunoSEQ multiplex PCR with 35 Vbeta forward and 13 Jbeta reverse primers.

The intended sense of this specimen's treatment or condition label: oral pan-JAK inhibitor, 5-10 mg twice daily. From alopecia areata patients, peripheral blood was collected along with lesional scalp punch biopsies. PBMCs were separated by density centrifugation and stained for CD3, CD4 and CD8, after which CD4+ and CD8+ T cells were sorted on a FACSAria. Paper-wide results and their limitations: Tofacitinib significantly decreased scalp clonality and the number of expanded CD8+ clones among the top 100 scalp clones. Because the treated cohort was small and included a single nonresponder, larger studies are needed to assess links between baseline CD8+ expansion and response. Unlike mouse skin, where gammadelta T cells dominate, normal human skin contains resident alphabeta T cells that get sequenced too, which complicates analysis of the scalp TCR repertoire. Higher clonality and more expanded CD8+ clones were observed in lesional scalp than in normal scalp, particularly in alopecia totalis/universalis, a finding suggestive of antigenic drive. Compared with mice, TCR sequences shared between patients were less clear, possibly partly because of HLA diversity across the patient population. Many expanded lesional clones were found to persist in scalp and blood during tofacitinib treatment, and relapse after treatment cessation may be partly explained by this persistence.

Receptor amplification or capture employed the immunoSEQ multiplex PCR assay. RNA was extracted from all samples and reverse transcribed into cDNA as template for TCR sequencing. First-strand cDNA was synthesized with SuperScript III using a 2:1 mix of oligo-dT and random hexamers. A synthetic immune receptor repertoire was used to gauge amplification bias, and whatever bias remained was removed computationally. The authors processed their data as follows. After raw reads were preprocessed to remove errors, the CDR3 was defined following IMGT conventions as running from the conserved cysteine to phenylalanine. Clonality was computed as 1 minus the Shannon entropy, with the entropy normalized by log2 of the number of productive unique TCRs. Whether each scalp clone was CD4 or CD8 was inferred by checking scalp TCRbeta sequences against the CD4 and CD8 repertoires from sorted blood. TCRdb's version of the immuneACCESS table is confined to in-frame rearrangements and falls short of the full clone set. An unresolved V gene accounts for under half of the shortfall where checked; the remainder is of unknown origin. The V and J calls and clone size are taken from that table; D and trimming were inferred from the DNA. The sample includes approximately 220,000 clones, with around two fifths observed a single time. The ten biggest clones cover around 0.48% of the sample.

The rearrangement joined TRBV14 to TRBJ2-3; no D segment can be confidently identified. This material consisted of CD4+ T cells sorted from blood, taken between weeks 30 and 35, from a patient treated with tofacitinib. This TCR was recovered from a human donor with alopecia areata. Here the CDR3 is given as CASSHLTDTQYF. The bases are TGTGCCAGCAGCCACCTCACAGATACGCAGTATTTT.